Listed below are T cell receptor beta chains from one sample, sequenced in a study of a mutant IDH1 vaccine in newly diagnosed glioma. These receptors have no identified antigens. Sequencing was performed with immunoSEQ multiplex PCR; in TCRdb, only in-frame clones are kept and a portion is missing. The table includes approximately 24,000 clones, approximately 80% detected once. The sample consisted of PBMCs, taken from a glioma patient whose treatment included an IDH1 peptide vaccine. The receptors shown here come from a woman in her late teens or twenties with glioma. The CDR3 runs from the conserved cysteine through the conserved F or W. D genes are given only for firm matches.

J	D	V	CDR3
TRBJ1-1	TRBD1	TRBV5-5	CASSLSSGQGKEAFF
TRBJ1-5	NA	TRBV7-2	CASSAGGSNQPQHF
TRBJ1-6	TRBD1	TRBV2	CASSGKGTGAMTPLHF
TRBJ2-2	NA	TRBV5-4	CASSLYGELFF
TRBJ1-5	NA	TRBV5-6	CASSFQETRNQPQHF
TRBJ1-5	NA	TRBV6-5	CASRRTEGQPQHF
TRBJ2-1	NA	TRBV11-3	CASSLNQVINEQFF
TRBJ2-5	NA	TRBV5-6	CASSSGTPQETQYF
TRBJ2-2	NA	TRBV9	CASSVEPVLDTGELFF
TRBJ1-5	TRBD1	TRBV19	CASSLRQGENSNQPQHF
TRBJ1-2	TRBD1	TRBV6-5	CASSSGQGSGYTF
TRBJ2-7	TRBD2	TRBV5-1	CASSLLTSGEQYF
TRBJ1-2	NA	TRBV4-3	CASSQDYGADGYTF
TRBJ2-2	TRBD1	TRBV5-4	CASSMGDRYTGELFF
TRBJ2-5	NA	TRBV19	CASSIGGLETQYF
TRBJ2-5	NA	TRBV6-1	CASSEQTGPQETQYF
TRBJ1-6	NA	TRBV4-1	CASSQERVGNSPLHF
TRBJ2-7	NA	TRBV27	CASSLSQEATSYYEQYF
TRBJ1-1	NA	TRBV14	CASRLMGEAEAFF
TRBJ1-5	NA	TRBV7-7	CASSLAQNQPQHF
TRBJ2-1	NA	TRBV5-1	CASSLGNTYNEQFF
TRBJ1-1	TRBD1	TRBV19	CASSIRGQGSTEAFF
TRBJ2-1	NA	TRBV5-1	CASSLEGGNYNEQFF
TRBJ1-2	NA	TRBV9	CASSVASGHYGYTF
TRBJ2-5	NA	TRBV18	CASSPRLGETQYF
TRBJ2-7	TRBD1	TRBV7-7	CASSLGTGGRGEQYF
TRBJ2-2	TRBD2	TRBV7-2	CASGLAGTSGGGELFF
TRBJ2-1	NA	TRBV9	CASSTDWSSYNEQFF
TRBJ2-7	TRBD2	TRBV19	CASSRAGLADYEQYF
TRBJ1-1	TRBD1	TRBV2	CASPGQGNTEAFF